The next 5 T cell receptor beta chains were all read from a single sample in a study of shared clonotypes between healthy human individuals. The assay was immunoSEQ multiplex PCR, and TCRdb's table has in-frame clones only and misses some. This sample has 2 million to 2.5 million clones; over 85% occur once, and the top ten carry 0.85% to 1.2%. Naive CD8 cells lacked CD45RO, underwent positive selection for CCR7 and left out terminally differentiated effector memory CD45RA+ cells. Sequences were obtained from naive CD8+ T cells sorted from blood. These receptors originate from a man aged 18 to 30 in good health.

This clone was seen only once. V and J are TRBV7-9 and TRBJ1-1; D gene ambiguous. The V and J ends lost 4 bases and 5 bases respectively, with 23 bases between them. Germline CDR1 reads SEHNR; CDR2 reads FQNEAQ (reference sequence). The CDR3 is made up of 17 amino acids. CDR3 region: CASSSQGLQFDGTEAFF. DNA for the CDR3: TGTGCCAGCAGCTCCCAAGGGTTACAGTTTGATGGGACTGAAGCTTTCTTT.

V is TRBV4-3 and J is TRBJ2-7; D call uncertain. V lost 0 bases to trimming and J lost 0 bases, with 15 bases between them. CDR1 is LGHNA and CDR2 is YSLEER in the germline V gene. The CDR3 has 17 amino acids. The CDR3 sequence: CASSQDSSDGGSYEQYF. The CDR3 DNA sequence: TGCGCCAGCAGCCAAGATAGCTCGGACGGCGGCTCCTACGAGCAGTACTTC.

This rearrangement joins TRBV13 to TRBJ2-5, with D perhaps TRBD1 or TRBD2 (5 bases each). CDR1 is PRHDT, CDR2 FYEKMQ, per germline (reference sequence). V lost 5 bases and J lost 1, with 11 bases in between. The CDR3 is 14 amino acids. The chain's CDR3 is CASSPEGFQETQYF. DNA of the CDR3: TGTGCCAGCAGCCCCGAGGGGTTCCAAGAGACCCAGTACTTC.

This chain uses TRBV4-1 with TRBJ2-7; TRBD2 aligns across 8 bases. Germline loops: CDR1 MGHRA, CDR2 YSYEKL. With V trimmed by 0 bases and J by 1 base, 5 bases remained unmatched. The CDR3 consists of 16 residues. CDR3 sequence: CASSQDAAGESYEQYF. In DNA form, the CDR3 reads TGCGCCAGCAGCCAAGATGCAGCGGGAGAATCCTACGAGCAGTACTTC.

This chain uses TRBV19 with TRBJ1-1, with a possible D match to TRBD1 (5 bases). CDR1 is LNHDA, CDR2 SQIVND, per germline (reference sequence). The CDR3 contains 14 residues. Trimming cost V 6 bases and J 3 bases, with 14 bases left between them. The CDR3 here is CASSPGEVDTEAFF. The CDR3 DNA sequence: TGTGCCAGTAGCCCGGGGGAGGTGGACACTGAAGCTTTCTTT.